These 26 T cell receptor beta chains came from one sample sequenced in a study of blood T cell repertoires in COVID-19. Some clones are missing from TCRdb's copy, which holds only in-frame ones; the method was immunoSEQ multiplex PCR. The table lists roughly 120,000 clones, less than 90% of them singletons, with about 2.1% in the top ten. The sequenced material came from peripheral blood. The receptor set was obtained from a young man with acute or convalescent COVID-19.

V is TRBV9 and J is TRBJ1-3; TRBD1 agrees at 7 bases. V was clipped by 0 bases and J by 2 bases; unmatched bases: 2. The CDR3 is 15 residues long. The germline gives CDR1 SGDLS, CDR2 YYNGEE. CDR3 bases: TGTGCCAGCAGCGTAGATGGGACAGCTGGAAACACCATATATTTT. This codes for CASSVDGTAGNTIYF.

The gene calls are TRBV27 and TRBJ1-2; D may be TRBD1 (6 bases). V lost 2 bases and J lost 8, with 15 bases in between. Germline V gene lookup returns CDR1 MNHEY and CDR2 SMNVEV (reference sequence). This CDR3 contains 14 residues. The CDR3 loop reads CASSLQGQGKGYTF. The CDR3 DNA reads TGTGCCAGCAGTTTACAGGGGCAGGGGAAAGGCTACACCTTC.

The V call is TRBV5-1, the J call TRBJ1-1, with TRBD1 matching 7 bases. The V segment lost 3 bases and the J segment 3 bases; nucleotides outside the gene matches: 2. Germline V gene data show CDR1 as SGHRS and CDR2 as YFSETQ. The CDR3 has 13 residues. The CDR3 here is CASSSTGDTEAFF. DNA for the CDR3: TGCGCCAGCAGCTCCACAGGGGACACTGAAGCTTTCTTT.

In this sample, this clone turned up once. This sequence joins TRBV29-1 and TRBJ1-1; maybe TRBD1 (5 bases). V lost 0 bases and J lost 0, with 11 bases in between. The CDR3 spans 15 residues. Per the germline V gene, CDR1 is SQVTM and CDR2 is ANQGSEA. CDR3 DNA sequence: TGCAGCGTTGAAGATTGGGACTTGTTGAACACTGAAGCTTTCTTT. Protein: CSVEDWDLLNTEAFF.

On this clone itself: The same CDR3 also results from other DNA sequences found in this sample. V gene TRBV24-1 combines with J gene TRBJ2-1, with 9 bases that match TRBD1. From germline, CDR1 is KGHDR and CDR2 SFDVKD. The CDR3 extends over 14 amino acids. Germline trimming cut 3 bases from V and 6 bases from J; bases unmatched to any gene: 2. In DNA, the CDR3 is TGTGCCACCAGTGATACGACAGGGGGCAATGAGCAGTTCTTC. Protein sequence: CATSDTTGGNEQFF.

This chain uses TRBV10-2 with TRBJ2-7; D possibly corresponds to TRBD2 (6 bases). V was clipped by 5 bases and J by 6 bases, with 20 bases between them. The CDR3 runs to 15 residues. Germline assignment: CDR1 WSHSY and CDR2 SAAADI. CDR3 sequence (DNA): TGCGCCAGCAGTACCGGGGCGGGGTACCTGTTCGAGCAGTACTTC. Its protein is CASSTGAGYLFEQYF.

The genes are TRBV7-8 and TRBJ2-3; 8 nucleotides align to TRBD2. Germline V gene lookup returns CDR1 SGHVS and CDR2 FQNEAQ. The CDR3 consists of 17 residues. V gave up 5 bases and J gave up 4 bases; unmatched junction bases: 14. The CDR3 is CASSPTGSGRRADTQYF. In DNA form, the CDR3 reads TGTGCCAGCAGCCCCACCGGGAGCGGGAGACGGGCAGATACGCAGTATTTT.

The chain uses TRBV5-1 and TRBJ1-2, with a weak D call TRBD1 (6 bases). The germline CDR1 and CDR2 sequences are SGHRS and YFSETQ. The CDR3 spans 15 residues. V dropped 0 bases and J dropped 6 bases, with 15 bases sitting between them. The CDR3 DNA is TGCGCCAGCAGCTTGGGGGGGCCAGGTGGAGATGGCTACACCTTC. This sequence encodes CASSLGGPGGDGYTF.

The V gene is TRBV12-5, the J gene TRBJ2-2; 9 bases map to TRBD2. CDR3 size: 18 residues. The germline gives CDR1 LGHNT, CDR2 FRNRAP. With 1 base clipped from V and 2 bases from J, the junction kept 8 bases outside the gene matches. The DNA of the CDR3 is TGTGCTAGTGGTTTGGGGGCTAGCGGGATTACCAACACCGGGGAGCTGTTTTTT. Translated: CASGLGASGITNTGELFF.

This chain connects TRBV7-2 to TRBJ1-4, with TRBD1 as a possible D gene (6 bases). The CDR3 loop spans 14 amino acids. Trimming took off 5 bases at V and 4 bases at J, with 11 bases between the two ends. Germline loops: CDR1 SGHTA, CDR2 FQGNSA. This chain's CDR3 is CASSPDSRNEKLFF. The CDR3 DNA follows: TGTGCCAGCAGCCCGGACAGCCGTAATGAAAAACTGTTTTTT.

This rearrangement joins TRBV10-3 to TRBJ1-2; 8 bases map to TRBD1. CDR1 is ENHRY and CDR2 is SYGVKD in the germline V gene. The V and J ends lost 0 bases and 2 bases, in that order; junction bases with no gene match: 5. CDR3 size: 16 residues. The CDR3 loop is CAISESEGQANYGYTF. The CDR3 region has the DNA TGTGCCATCAGTGAGTCTGAGGGACAGGCGAACTATGGCTACACCTTC.

Here the CDR3 reads CASSSVGGPTDTQYF. DNA of the CDR3: TGTGCCAGCAGCTCCGTGGGTGGGCCCACAGATACGCAGTATTTT. The chain is built from TRBV7-6 and TRBJ2-3; D is ambiguous. The V end was cut by 4 bases, the J end by 2 bases, with 13 bases between. Germline CDR1 reads SGHVS; CDR2 reads FNYEAQ. CDR3 length: 15 residues.

V usage is TRBV28 and J usage is TRBJ2-5; D call uncertain. The V gene lost 3 bases and the J gene lost 5 bases, with 7 bases spanning the gap. This CDR3 has 12 residues. Germline V CDR1 and CDR2: MDHEN, SYDVKM. The CDR3 DNA sequence: TGTGCCAGCAGTTTTCGGCGGGAGACCCAGTACTTC. Amino acids: CASSFRRETQYF.

Only a few counts were recorded for this clone. The chain employs TRBV6-5 and TRBJ2-1; 11 bases match TRBD2. Germline CDR1 and CDR2: MNHEY and SVGAGI. The junction had 3 bases not matched to a gene; V was cut back by 6 bases and J by 2 bases. CDR3 size: 15 residues. The CDR3: CASSHSGGAYNEQFF. In nucleotides, the CDR3 is TGTGCCAGCAGCCATAGCGGGGGGGCCTACAATGAGCAGTTCTTC.

In this sample, this clone turned up a few times. This chain's CDR3 is CASSPIPGQTYPYGYTF. CDR3 sequence (DNA): TGCGCCAGCAGCCCCATTCCGGGACAGACCTATCCTTATGGCTACACCTTC. The V and J genes are TRBV4-1 and TRBJ1-2; the match to TRBD1 covers 7 bases. V was clipped by 4 bases and J by 5 bases; unmatched bases: 16. CDR3 length equals 17 residues. Per germline, CDR1 MGHRA and CDR2 YSYEKL.

This chain uses TRBV6-4 with TRBJ1-1; D not resolved. This CDR3 region has 13 residues. Germline V lookup: CDR1 MRHNA, CDR2 SNTAGT. The ends were cut back, 0 bases at V and 6 bases at J, with 8 bases in the middle. This CDR3 is CASSDSPEAEAFF. CDR3 bases: TGTGCCAGCAGTGACTCTCCCGAGGCTGAAGCTTTCTTT.

CDR3 region: CSVQPTGYGYTF. In DNA, the CDR3 is TGCAGCGTTCAACCGACAGGCTATGGCTACACCTTC. This chain links TRBV29-1 with TRBJ1-2, with a tentative D call TRBD1 (6 bases). The CDR3 covers 12 residues. Trimming stripped 5 bases from V and 4 bases from J, with 11 bases between. Germline V gene lookup returns CDR1 SQVTM and CDR2 ANQGSEA. The full variable domain, in which reference TRBV29-1 and TRBJ1-2 provide the parts outside the CDR3, is SAVISQKPSRDICQRGTSLTIQCQVDSQVTMMFWYRQQPGQSLTLIATANQGSEATYESGFVIDKFPISRPNLTFSTLTVSNMSPEDSSIYLCSVQPTGYGYTFGSGTRLTVV.

The J gene is TRBJ1-3, the V gene TRBV6-1; D is possibly TRBD1 (5 bases). V was shortened by 3 bases and J by 7 bases, with 13 bases between the two germline ends. Germline assignment: CDR1 MNHNS and CDR2 SASEGT. This CDR3 contains 14 residues. CDR3 nucleotides: TGTGCCAGCAGTGAGCGGCAGGGTGGTAACACCATATATTTT. It encodes CASSERQGGNTIYF.

The chain couples TRBV5-8 to TRBJ2-1; TRBD2 aligns across 10 bases. CDR3 length: 15 residues. Germline V CDR1 and CDR2: SGHTS, YDEGEE. Trimming cost V 0 bases and J 7 bases; bases outside gene matches: 4. Here the CDR3 reads CASSLGTSGKNEQFF. CDR3 DNA: TGTGCCAGCAGCTTGGGGACTAGCGGAAAGAATGAGCAGTTCTTC.

A few counts support this clone. The chain links TRBV6-5 to TRBJ1-5; a possible D gene is TRBD1 (5 bases). The V and J ends lost 5 bases and 2 bases respectively, with 10 bases between them. The CDR3 has 14 residues. Per germline, CDR1 MNHEY and CDR2 SVGAGI. CDR3 loop: CASSQGVRNQPQHF. CDR3 DNA sequence: TGTGCCAGCAGTCAGGGCGTTCGCAATCAGCCCCAGCATTTT.

CDR3 bases: TGTGCCTGGAGGATAACGGGACTTACTGGCTACACCTTC. Amino acid sequence: CAWRITGLTGYTF. The genes are TRBV30 and TRBJ1-2, with TRBD1 as a possible D gene (5 bases). Trimming removed 3 bases at V and 7 bases at J, with 15 bases between. The CDR3 loop spans 13 amino acids. Looked up from germline, CDR1 is GTSNPN and CDR2 is SVGIG (reference sequence).

The V and J genes are TRBV5-1 and TRBJ1-1, with a weak D call TRBD1 (5 bases). This CDR3 spans 13 amino acids. Trimming stripped 1 base from V and 8 bases from J, with 12 bases between. Germline values: CDR1 SGHRS, CDR2 YFSETQ. In DNA, the CDR3 is TGCGCCAGCAGCTTGAGGGGCACCGAAGAAGCTTTCTTT. Translated: CASSLRGTEEAFF.

The genes are TRBV19 and TRBJ1-5; D is uncertain. Germline CDR1 reads LNHDA; CDR2 reads SQIVND (reference sequence). V was cut by 3 bases and J by 0 bases, with 18 bases left in between. This CDR3 is 18 amino acids long. CDR3 nucleotide sequence: TGTGCCAGTAGTATGATTTGGAGTAAAGACTATAGCAATCAGCCCCAGCATTTT. Residues: CASSMIWSKDYSNQPQHF.

The chain uses TRBV10-3 and TRBJ2-2, with D hard to call. There are 15 residues in the CDR3. Trimming took 0 bases from V and 1 from J, leaving 6 bases between them. Germline values: CDR1 ENHRY, CDR2 SYGVKD. CDR3 in amino acids: CAISESSLNTGELFF. CDR3 nucleotide sequence: TGTGCCATCAGTGAGTCTAGCCTGAACACCGGGGAGCTGTTTTTT.

This sequence joins TRBV14 and TRBJ1-6; weak D call: TRBD1 (6 bases). This CDR3 spans 14 amino acids. Germline V CDR1 and CDR2: SGHDN, FVKESK. Trimming stripped 6 bases from V and 5 bases from J, with 11 bases between. The CDR3 loop reads CASRHWTDNSPLHF. Here the CDR3 DNA reads TGTGCCAGCAGACATTGGACAGATAATTCACCCCTCCACTTT.

V is TRBV14 and J is TRBJ1-1, with 10 bases that match TRBD1. V shed 6 bases and J 5 bases; nucleotides not matched to a gene: 15. This CDR3 has 17 amino acids. Germline V gene sequence: CDR1 SGHDN, CDR2 FVKESK. CDR3: CASRPTGTGEYWTEAFF. Here the CDR3 DNA reads TGTGCCAGCAGGCCGACCGGGACAGGGGAGTATTGGACTGAAGCTTTCTTT.